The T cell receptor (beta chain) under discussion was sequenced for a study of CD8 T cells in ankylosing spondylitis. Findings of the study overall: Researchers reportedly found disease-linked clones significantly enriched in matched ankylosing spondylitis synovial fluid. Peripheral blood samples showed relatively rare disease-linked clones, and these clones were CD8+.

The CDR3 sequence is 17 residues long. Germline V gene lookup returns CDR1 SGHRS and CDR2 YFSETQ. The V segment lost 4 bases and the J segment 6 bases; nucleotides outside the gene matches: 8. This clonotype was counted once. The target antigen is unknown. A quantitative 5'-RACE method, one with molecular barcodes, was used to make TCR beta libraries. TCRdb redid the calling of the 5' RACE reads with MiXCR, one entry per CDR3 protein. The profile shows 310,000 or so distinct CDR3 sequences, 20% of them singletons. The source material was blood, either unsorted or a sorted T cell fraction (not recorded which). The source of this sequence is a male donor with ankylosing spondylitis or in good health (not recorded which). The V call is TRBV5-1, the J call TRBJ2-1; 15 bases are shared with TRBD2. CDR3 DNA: TGCGCCAGCAGCCCCGGACTAGCGGGGGGGCCCAGCAATGAGCAGTTCTTC. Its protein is CASSPGLAGGPSNEQFF. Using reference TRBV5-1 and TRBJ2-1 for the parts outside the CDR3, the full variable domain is KAGVTQTPRYLIKTRGQQVTLSCSPISGHRSVSWYQQTPGQGLQFLFEYFSETQRNKGNFPGRFSGRQFSNSRSEMNVSTLELGDSALYLCASSPGLAGGPSNEQFFGPGTRLTVL.